The clone carrying this TCR beta chain appeared a single time. The antigen remains undetermined. The data are from a study of T cell responses to AZD1222 COVID-19 vaccine. Study findings and constraints: Clonal diversity was possibly underestimated, and white British individuals and females predominated among donors.

The table came from immunoSEQ multiplex PCR; TCRdb's copy has only in-frame clones and leaves some out. This table holds approximately 99,000 clones, roughly 90% found once. Looked up from germline, CDR1 is SQVTM and CDR2 is ANQGSEA. V was cut by 1 base and J by 4 bases, with 10 bases left in between. This CDR3 contains 13 residues. This specimen consisted of peripheral blood, obtained on day 0 of MenACWY control vaccination. This clonotype was obtained from an adult in good health. The V call is TRBV29-1, the J call TRBJ1-2; maybe TRBD1 (5 bases). In DNA form, the CDR3 reads TGCAGCGTTGAAGCTGGGCAGGGCTATGGCTACACCTTC. Translation: CSVEAGQGYGYTF.